The TCR beta chain under discussion was sequenced for a study of blood T cell repertoires in COVID-19. In the study overall: Both acute and convalescent COVID-19 samples were obtained from the United States, Italy and Spain.

Two negative PCRs, clearance, or symptom resolution characterized the recovered Cohort 3 donors. This clone was picked up a small number of times. Using immunoSEQ multiplex PCR, the repertoire was profiled, and TCRdb retains in-frame clones only, with some absent. The table lists a few hundred thousand clones, around 86% of them singletons. V trimming: 4 bases; J trimming: 1 base; junction bases outside the gene matches: 6. The CDR3 sequence is 15 residues long. Germline CDR1 and CDR2: SGHRS and YFSETQ. The chain is built from TRBV5-1 and TRBJ2-7, with 9 positions matching TRBD1. The sequence was obtained from a woman aged 18-29 years who had recovered from COVID-19. What was sequenced was PBMCs or T cells enriched from blood (not recorded which). CDR3 protein: CASSPGQGNSYEQYF. CDR3 coding DNA: TGCGCCAGCAGCCCGGGACAGGGTAATTCCTACGAGCAGTACTTC. The full variable domain, completed using reference TRBV5-1 and TRBJ2-7, is KAGVTQTPRYLIKTRGQQVTLSCSPISGHRSVSWYQQTPGQGLQFLFEYFSETQRNKGNFPGRFSGRQFSNSRSEMNVSTLELGDSALYLCASSPGQGNSYEQYFGPGTRLTVT.